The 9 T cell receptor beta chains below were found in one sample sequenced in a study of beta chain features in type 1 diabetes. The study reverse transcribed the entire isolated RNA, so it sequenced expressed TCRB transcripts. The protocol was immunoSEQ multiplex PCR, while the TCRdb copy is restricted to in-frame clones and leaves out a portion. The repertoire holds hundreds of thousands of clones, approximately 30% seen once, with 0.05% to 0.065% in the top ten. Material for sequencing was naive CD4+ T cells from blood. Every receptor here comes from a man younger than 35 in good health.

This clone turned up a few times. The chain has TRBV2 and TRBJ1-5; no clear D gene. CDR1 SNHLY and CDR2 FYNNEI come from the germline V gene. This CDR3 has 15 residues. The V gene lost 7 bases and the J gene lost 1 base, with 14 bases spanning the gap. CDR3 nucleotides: TGTGCCAGCACGGACTCCGGAGGGAGCAATCAGCCCCAGCATTTT. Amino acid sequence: CASTDSGGSNQPQHF.

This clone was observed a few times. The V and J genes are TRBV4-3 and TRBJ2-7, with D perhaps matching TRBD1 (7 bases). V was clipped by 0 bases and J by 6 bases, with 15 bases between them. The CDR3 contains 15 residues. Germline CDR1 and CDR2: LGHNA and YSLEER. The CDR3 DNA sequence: TGCGCCAGCAGCCAAGACTGGCAGGGGGGCTCCGAGCAGTACTTC. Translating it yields CASSQDWQGGSEQYF.

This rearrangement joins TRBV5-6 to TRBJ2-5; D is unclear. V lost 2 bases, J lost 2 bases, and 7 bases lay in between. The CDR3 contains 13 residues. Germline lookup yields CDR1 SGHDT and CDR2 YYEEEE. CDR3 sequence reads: CASSLGSQETQYF. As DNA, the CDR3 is TGTGCCAGCAGCTTAGGGTCACAAGAGACCCAGTACTTC.

The CDR3 bases are TGTGCCAGCAGCCTGGGGGCTAGCCAAGAGACCCAGTACTTC. Translation: CASSLGASQETQYF. This chain joins TRBV7-9 and TRBJ2-5; D is perhaps TRBD1 (6 bases). With 5 bases removed from V and 1 base from J, the gap between germline ends came to 11 bases. Germline V lookup: CDR1 SEHNR, CDR2 FQNEAQ (reference sequence). CDR3 size: 14 residues.

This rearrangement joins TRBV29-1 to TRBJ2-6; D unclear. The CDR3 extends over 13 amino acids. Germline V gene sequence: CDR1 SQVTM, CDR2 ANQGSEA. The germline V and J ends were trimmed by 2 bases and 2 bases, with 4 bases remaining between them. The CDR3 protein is CSVEWAGANVLTF. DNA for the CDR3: TGCAGCGTTGAATGGGCTGGGGCCAACGTCCTGACTTTC.

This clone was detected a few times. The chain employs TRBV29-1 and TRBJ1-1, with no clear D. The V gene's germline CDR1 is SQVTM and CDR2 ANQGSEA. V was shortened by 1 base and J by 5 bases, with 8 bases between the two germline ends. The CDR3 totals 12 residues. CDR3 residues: CSVEAQYTEAFF. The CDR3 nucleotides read TGCAGCGTTGAAGCGCAGTATACTGAAGCTTTCTTT.

The chain's CDR3 is CASSPDRVLAYEQYF. DNA of the CDR3: TGTGCCAGCAGCCCGGACAGGGTTTTGGCCTACGAGCAGTACTTC. The chain recombines TRBV7-3 with TRBJ2-7; 8 nucleotides align to TRBD1. Germline loops: CDR1 SGHTA, CDR2 FQGTGA. V dropped 5 bases and J dropped 2; count of bases not matched to a gene: 8. This CDR3 has 15 residues.

This CDR3 reads CSVVGSSGTDTQYF. The CDR3 bases are TGCAGCGTTGTGGGTAGTAGCGGCACAGATACGCAGTATTTT. The chain has TRBV29-1 and TRBJ2-3; tentative D call: TRBD2 (5 bases). Germline V gives CDR1 SQVTM, CDR2 ANQGSEA. The CDR3 consists of 14 residues. Trimming removed 4 bases from V and 1 base from J, with 12 bases in between.

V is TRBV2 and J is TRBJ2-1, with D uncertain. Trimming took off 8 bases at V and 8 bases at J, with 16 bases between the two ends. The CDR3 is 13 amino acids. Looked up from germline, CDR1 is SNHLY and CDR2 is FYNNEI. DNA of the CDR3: TGTGCCAGCTCGCCCGAGATCGTCGATGAGCAGTTCTTC. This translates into CASSPEIVDEQFF.